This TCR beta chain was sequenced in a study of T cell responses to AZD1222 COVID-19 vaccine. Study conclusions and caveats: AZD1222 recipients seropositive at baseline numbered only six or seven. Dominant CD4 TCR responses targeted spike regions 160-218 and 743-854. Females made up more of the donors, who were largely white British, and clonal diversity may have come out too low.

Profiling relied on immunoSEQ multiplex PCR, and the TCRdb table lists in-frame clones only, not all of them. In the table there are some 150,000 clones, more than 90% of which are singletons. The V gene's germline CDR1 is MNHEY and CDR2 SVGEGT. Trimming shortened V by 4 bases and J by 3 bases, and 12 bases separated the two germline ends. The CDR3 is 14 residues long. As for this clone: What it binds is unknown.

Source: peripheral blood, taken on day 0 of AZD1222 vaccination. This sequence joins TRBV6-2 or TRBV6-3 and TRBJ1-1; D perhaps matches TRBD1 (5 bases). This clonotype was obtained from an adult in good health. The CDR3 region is CASSSTDSHTEAFF. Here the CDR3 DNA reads TGTGCCAGCAGTTCCACCGACAGCCACACTGAAGCTTTCTTT.